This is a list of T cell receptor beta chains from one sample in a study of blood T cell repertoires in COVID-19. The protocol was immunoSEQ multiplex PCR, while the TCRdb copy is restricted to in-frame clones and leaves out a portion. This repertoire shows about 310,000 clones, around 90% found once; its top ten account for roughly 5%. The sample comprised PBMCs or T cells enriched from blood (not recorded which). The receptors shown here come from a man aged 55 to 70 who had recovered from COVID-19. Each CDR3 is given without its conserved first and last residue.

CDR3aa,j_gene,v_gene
AISDGGSYNEQF,TRBJ2-1,TRBV10-3
ASSRATGSSSYEQY,TRBJ2-7,TRBV7-6
ASSHRFRGQGEKLF,TRBJ1-4,TRBV6-2/TRBV6-3
ASRTDRARMGTEAF,TRBJ1-1,TRBV19
ASTRRAGDTQY,TRBJ2-3,TRBV6-5
ASSPLGQVYYEQY,TRBJ2-7,TRBV28
ASSLPGLADYEQY,TRBJ2-7,TRBV5-6
ASSFARTYEQY,TRBJ2-7,TRBV11-2
ASSGQGDNEQF,TRBJ2-1,TRBV2
ASSLPGGNTEAF,TRBJ1-1,TRBV5-6
ASQTQTGQGEKLF,TRBJ1-4,TRBV2
ASSQGSTGGWGTEAF,TRBJ1-1,TRBV4-2
ASSRDRGGYT,TRBJ1-2,TRBV3-1/TRBV3-2
ASSLGRGWAKNIQY,TRBJ2-4,TRBV7-9
ASSVVSGGGYT,TRBJ1-2,TRBV9
ASSLQNGELF,TRBJ2-2,TRBV10-1
ASSYRGGTGELF,TRBJ2-2,TRBV5-6
ASSQDRKDRAPGEQY,TRBJ2-7,TRBV4-1
ASSPRDRAYEQY,TRBJ2-7,TRBV7-2
ASSQGPGGSYEQY,TRBJ2-7,TRBV4-1
ASSYDRGDFGYT,TRBJ1-2,TRBV6-5
ASSISGTRGDYEQY,TRBJ2-7,TRBV19
ASSAGQGALETQY,TRBJ2-5,TRBV18
ASNPRVGELF,TRBJ2-2,TRBV12-3/TRBV12-4
ASSSPGQHTDTQY,TRBJ2-3,TRBV28
ASSPRTGGSSGNTIY,TRBJ1-3,TRBV18
ASSLSRRQETQY,TRBJ2-5,TRBV7-9
ASKGASSGANVLT,TRBJ2-6,TRBV19
ASSSGTSGRDTQY,TRBJ2-3,TRBV5-1
ASSLERGIPGELF,TRBJ2-2,TRBV11-3
ASSLRQGVEEKLF,TRBJ1-4,TRBV7-2
ASSSNRATNEKLF,TRBJ1-4,TRBV27
SGGGTEAF,TRBJ1-1,TRBV29-1
ASSVDSAGELF,TRBJ2-2,TRBV5-1
ASSDQIDSPSTDTQY,TRBJ2-3,TRBV18
ASSPPRGREPNTEAF,TRBJ1-1,TRBV28
ASSAYLGGEQY,TRBJ2-7,TRBV10-2
ASSLTPGNTIY,TRBJ1-3,TRBV28
ASSKGPTSTDTQY,TRBJ2-3,TRBV5-8
SASGSQWGPSTDTQY,TRBJ2-3,TRBV20-1
ASSIGLAGWIGEQF,TRBJ2-1,TRBV19
ASSQGWGRGREKLF,TRBJ1-4,TRBV3-1/TRBV3-2
ASSPLPGLAGGRTAGELF,TRBJ2-2,TRBV14
ASSPNRQGQPQH,TRBJ1-5,TRBV23-1
ASGTGFSNQPQH,TRBJ1-5,TRBV2
ASSFDRGPTEAF,TRBJ1-1,TRBV6-5
SARSEGELF,TRBJ2-2,TRBV29-1
ASSLGLYNEQF,TRBJ2-1,TRBV7-3
ASSLGRGGISYNSPLH,TRBJ1-6,TRBV28
ASRGAQPQH,TRBJ1-5,TRBV28
ASSLNNQPQH,TRBJ1-5,TRBV3-1/TRBV3-2
ASSSPGQNTEAF,TRBJ1-1,TRBV28
ASSFTSGSLSEQF,TRBJ2-1,TRBV11-2